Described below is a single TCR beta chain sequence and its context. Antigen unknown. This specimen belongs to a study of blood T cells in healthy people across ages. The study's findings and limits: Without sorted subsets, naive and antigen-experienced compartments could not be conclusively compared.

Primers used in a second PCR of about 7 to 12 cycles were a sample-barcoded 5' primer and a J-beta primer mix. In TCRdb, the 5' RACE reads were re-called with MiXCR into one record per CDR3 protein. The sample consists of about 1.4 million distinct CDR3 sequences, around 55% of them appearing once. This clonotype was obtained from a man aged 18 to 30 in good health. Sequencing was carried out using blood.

CDR3 amino acids: CASSSGIVYEQYF. CDR3 DNA sequence: TGTGCCAGCAGCTCGGGCATCGTCTACGAGCAGTACTTC. The rearrangement links TRBV5-6 to TRBJ2-4; no clear D gene. The J call may be incorrect, as the DNA end agrees better with TRBJ2-7. Germline V gives CDR1 SGHDT, CDR2 YYEEEE. This CDR3 has 13 amino acids.